This T cell receptor (beta chain) came from a study of CD8+ T cells in alopecia areata. Study context: Treated patients were dosed with oral tofacitinib, taking 5 to 10 mg twice daily. Study findings and constraints: Affected lesional scalp, above all in alopecia totalis/universalis, was more clonal than normal scalp.

Alopecia areata patients gave lesional scalp punch biopsies and peripheral blood samples. Investigators sorted PBMCs to obtain both CD4+ and CD8+ T cells. This CDR3 has 16 amino acids. Germline V gene data show CDR1 as SGDLS and CDR2 as YYNGEE. Trimming removed 4 bases at V and 1 base at J, with 15 bases between. This clone was seen a single time. Its antigen remains unknown. Investigators isolated RNA and reverse transcribed it into cDNA to act as the sequencing template. The protocol was immunoSEQ multiplex PCR, while the TCRdb copy is restricted to in-frame clones and leaves out a portion. The sample yields some 150,000 clones, about 53% seen once.

The receptor was isolated from a human donor with alopecia areata. Here the sequenced sample was CD8+ T cells sorted from blood, taken at week 0. The chain employs TRBV9 and TRBJ2-1, with unresolved D. CDR3 sequence: CASSPPDGKSYNEQFF. CDR3 in DNA: TGTGCCAGCAGCCCCCCGGATGGCAAATCCTACAATGAGCAGTTCTTC.